Listed below are T cell receptor beta chains from one sample, sequenced in a study of siplizumab effects on memory and regulatory T cells. Profiled with immunoSEQ multiplex PCR; TCRdb holds only in-frame clones, not every one. This table has more than 85,000 clones, approximately 94% appearing once. Input material: CD4+ T cells sorted from blood. Receptor source: a human donor in good health. Both conserved end residues are part of each CDR3. D genes are given only for firm matches. Rows give clone size only sometimes, using once, few, many, or a class for an expanded clone.

TRBV6-1	TRBJ2-7	once	-	CASSEAWPGTGKYF	TGTGCCAGCAGTGAAGCCTGGCCAGGCACCGGCAAGTACTTC
TRBV6-1	TRBJ1-2	-	TRBD1	CASNQLRQGGGYTF	TGTGCCAGCAATCAGTTACGACAGGGAGGTGGCTACACCTTC
TRBV7-2	TRBJ1-3	-	TRBD1	CASSLTGAKSGNTIYF	TGTGCCAGCAGCCTGACAGGGGCCAAATCTGGAAACACCATATATTTT
TRBV6-5	TRBJ2-1	-	TRBD2	CASRLAGGPRDEQFF	TGTGCCAGCAGGCTAGCGGGAGGCCCTCGGGATGAGCAGTTCTTC
TRBV11-1	TRBJ2-5	-	TRBD2	CASSPGGAETQYF	TGTGCCAGCAGCCCCGGGGGGGCAGAGACCCAGTACTTC
TRBV19	TRBJ1-5	-	-	CASSISGVSNQPQHF	TGTGCCAGTAGTATTTCAGGGGTTAGCAATCAGCCCCAGCATTTT
TRBV18	TRBJ2-7	-	TRBD1	CASSPGPRDREYEQYF	TGTGCCAGCTCACCGGGCCCCCGGGACAGGGAATACGAGCAGTACTTC
TRBV7-9	TRBJ1-1	-	-	CASSLARTVNTEAFF	TGTGCCAGCAGTCTAGCTAGGACGGTGAACACTGAAGCTTTCTTT
TRBV10-2	TRBJ1-1	-	-	CASSERARSTEAFF	TGCGCCAGCAGTGAAAGAGCGCGAAGCACTGAAGCTTTCTTT
TRBV7-9	TRBJ2-1	once	-	CASSRQGRLKQFF	TGTGCCAGCAGCCGACAAGGGCGTTTGAAGCAGTTCTTC
TRBV21-1	TRBJ2-3	-	-	CASSKGAAGGNFTDTQYF	TGTGCCAGCAGCAAAGGGGCGGCGGGGGGGAATTTCACAGATACGCAGTATTTT
TRBV7-2	TRBJ2-3	-	TRBD2	CASSLSGNADTQYF	TGTGCCAGCAGCCTAAGCGGGAATGCAGATACGCAGTATTTT
TRBV5-5	TRBJ2-2	-	-	CASSLYQGTGELFF	TGTGCCAGCAGCTTGTATCAGGGAACCGGGGAGCTGTTTTTT
TRBV29-1	TRBJ2-5	-	-	CSVGQGETQYF	TGCAGCGTTGGGCAGGGAGAGACCCAGTACTTC
TRBV30	TRBJ2-7	-	-	CAWSGTAPMRGEQYF	TGTGCCTGGAGCGGGACAGCTCCCATGCGGGGCGAGCAGTACTTC